A selection of T cell receptor beta chains follows, all from one sample in a study of cytomegalovirus exposure and HLA in healthy donors. Sequencing was performed with immunoSEQ multiplex PCR; in TCRdb, only in-frame clones are kept and a portion is missing. The repertoire holds 150,000 to 200,000 clones, with around 78% as singletons. The specimen was PBMCs. The receptors were sampled from a man in his forties or fifties in good health and CMV-seronegative. Each CDR3 is given with its conserved first and last residue. D genes are given only for firm matches. Clone sizes are given selectively: once, few, many, or a class where the clone is expanded.

CDR3 DNA	CDR3 protein	J gene	CDR3 length	D gene	V gene	clone size
TGTGCCAGCACCCCGGACAGGGGGAACTATGGCTACACCTTC	CASTPDRGNYGYTF	TRBJ1-2	14	TRBD1	TRBV7-2	-
TGTGCCAGTTTTCGGACAGGGGGATTCTCTGGAAACACCATATATTTT	CASFRTGGFSGNTIYF	TRBJ1-3	16	TRBD1	TRBV18	-
TGTGCCAGCTCACCACCAACAGGGCCTAGCTCTGGAAACACCATATATTTT	CASSPPTGPSSGNTIYF	TRBJ1-3	17	-	TRBV18	-
TGTGCCAGAGGGAGTGGAGCCCCACAGAGGGTTGCAGATACGCAGTATTTT	CARGSGAPQRVADTQYF	TRBJ2-3	17	-	TRBV27	-
TGTGCCAGCAGTCCGGGGAGGCAAACTCTCACAGATACGCAGTATTTT	CASSPGRQTLTDTQYF	TRBJ2-3	16	-	TRBV2	few
TGTGCCAGCAGTTTGTTGACATCGAACACTGAAGCTTTCTTT	CASSLLTSNTEAFF	TRBJ1-1	14	-	TRBV6-5	-
TGTGCCAGTAACCCGGGATTCGACACAGATACGCAGTATTTT	CASNPGFDTDTQYF	TRBJ2-3	14	-	TRBV19	once
TGTGCCAGCAGCCCTGAGGGGGAGCTGTTTTTT	CASSPEGELFF	TRBJ2-2	11	-	TRBV7-8	-
TGTGCCAGCAGCCCAGGACTAGCGCCTAGCTCCTACAATGAGCAGTTCTTC	CASSPGLAPSSYNEQFF	TRBJ2-1	17	TRBD2	TRBV7-3	-
TGTGCCAGCATTCCCCCGGCTAGCGGGACCCAAGAGACCCAGTACTTC	CASIPPASGTQETQYF	TRBJ2-5	16	TRBD2	TRBV28	-
TGTGCCATCAGCGCCGACAGGCCTGGTGCTCAGCCCCAGCATTTT	CAISADRPGAQPQHF	TRBJ1-5	15	-	TRBV10-3	-
TGTGCCACCAGCGGGTGGACAGTGGGGAACACTGAAGCTTTCTTT	CATSGWTVGNTEAFF	TRBJ1-1	15	-	TRBV15	-
TGTGCCAGCAGTTACTCGGGGACAGGAGTCTACGAGCAGTACTTC	CASSYSGTGVYEQYF	TRBJ2-7	15	TRBD1	TRBV6-5	-
TGCGCCAGCAGCCAGAGGGACAGAGGCACAGATACGCAGTATTTT	CASSQRDRGTDTQYF	TRBJ2-3	15	TRBD1	TRBV4-1	-
TGTGCCACCCATCGACAAGGCTCTGGAAACACCATATATTTT	CATHRQGSGNTIYF	TRBJ1-3	14	-	TRBV28	-
TGTGCCAGCAGCATGGCAGGGGGCAGGGACATTCAGTACTTC	CASSMAGGRDIQYF	TRBJ2-4	14	-	TRBV21-1	few
TGTGCCAGCAGCGTAGGACTAGCAAGCACAGATACGCAGTATTTT	CASSVGLASTDTQYF	TRBJ2-3	15	TRBD2	TRBV9	-
TGCGCCAGCAGCCGCCGACCGGGACAGGATCAGCCCCAGCATTTT	CASSRRPGQDQPQHF	TRBJ1-5	15	TRBD1	TRBV5-1	-
TGTGCCAGCAGGACGGGGGAAAAACTGTTTTTT	CASRTGEKLFF	TRBJ1-4	11	-	TRBV28	once
TGCGCCAGCAGCCTCGTAGGTAGGGGCTCTGGGGCCAACGTCCTGACTTTC	CASSLVGRGSGANVLTF	TRBJ2-6	17	-	TRBV4-1	-
TGTGCCAGCAGCGTAGAGGCAGGCCGACTAGAAGGAAGGTCCTACAATGAGCAGTTCTTC	CASSVEAGRLEGRSYNEQFF	TRBJ2-1	20	-	TRBV9	-
TGCGCCAGCAGCTTGGTGGCTAGCGGGCGATATGAAAAACTGTTTTTT	CASSLVASGRYEKLFF	TRBJ1-4	16	-	TRBV5-1	-
TGTGCCATCCGACCCTGGGGCAGGAGCGCGAACACCGGGGAGCTGTTTTTT	CAIRPWGRSANTGELFF	TRBJ2-2	17	-	TRBV10-3	-
TGCGCCAGCAGCCAAGAGCCCCCATCACAGGGGCAGCCCCAGCATTTT	CASSQEPPSQGQPQHF	TRBJ1-5	16	TRBD1	TRBV4-1	-
TGTGCCAGCAGTTACGTCGGGAGAGAGACCCAGTACTTC	CASSYVGRETQYF	TRBJ2-5	13	-	TRBV6-5	-
TGTGCCATCAGAACCGGGACTAGCGGAACCTACGAGCAGTACTTC	CAIRTGTSGTYEQYF	TRBJ2-7	15	TRBD2	TRBV10-3	-
TGTGCCAGCAGCCGCCAGGACTCCCCCAGCTACGAGCAGTACTTC	CASSRQDSPSYEQYF	TRBJ2-7	15	-	TRBV13	-
TGTGCCAGCAGACCCACAGGGGCTGGAAACACCATATATTTT	CASRPTGAGNTIYF	TRBJ1-3	14	TRBD1	TRBV7-2	-
TGTGCCAGCAGCGCGGAGCGGGAGGGCCCTGAGACCCAGTACTTC	CASSAEREGPETQYF	TRBJ2-5	15	TRBD2	TRBV5-4	-
TGTGCCAGCACACTAGCGGGAGAGACCCAGTACTTC	CASTLAGETQYF	TRBJ2-5	12	TRBD2	TRBV6-1	once
TGTGCCAGTGTTAGCGGGGCCTACAATGAGCAGTTCTTC	CASVSGAYNEQFF	TRBJ2-1	13	TRBD2	TRBV2	-
TGTGCCAGCAGTTCTTATTACGAGCAGTACTTC	CASSSYYEQYF	TRBJ2-7	11	-	TRBV6-6	-
TGTGCCAGCAGTTTATCACTAGCGGGAGGGCATGGCGGGGAGCTGTTTTTT	CASSLSLAGGHGGELFF	TRBJ2-2	17	TRBD2	TRBV28	-
TGTGCCAGCAGTTTATACAGGGGGAGCAATCAGCCCCAGCATTTT	CASSLYRGSNQPQHF	TRBJ1-5	15	TRBD1	TRBV28	-
TGTGCCAGTAGTTGGACAGGATCCAATCAGCCCCAGCATTTT	CASSWTGSNQPQHF	TRBJ1-5	14	TRBD1	TRBV19	few
-	CASSLAVRARATYEQYF	TRBJ2-7	17	-	TRBV5-8	-
TGTGCCAGCAGTGACAGGAATAGCAATCAGCCCCAGCATTTT	CASSDRNSNQPQHF	TRBJ1-5	14	-	TRBV6-1	-
TGTGCCAGCAGCTTGACTAGCGGGAGGTGGATCAATGAGCAGTTCTTC	CASSLTSGRWINEQFF	TRBJ2-1	16	TRBD2	TRBV5-4	-
TGTGCCAGCAGCTTGTGGGGCGGAAACACCATATATTTT	CASSLWGGNTIYF	TRBJ1-3	13	-	TRBV5-4	-
TGTGCCAGCAGCTCGGAGAGAAACACTGAAGCTTTCTTT	CASSSERNTEAFF	TRBJ1-1	13	-	TRBV7-3	-